The 19 T cell receptor beta chains listed next were all sequenced from one sample in a study of blood T cells in healthy people across ages. A sample-barcoded 5' primer and a J-beta primer mix were used in a second PCR of about 7 to 12 cycles. TCRdb re-derived calls from the 5' RACE reads in MiXCR, one entry per CDR3 protein. Among about 800,000 distinct CDR3 sequences listed, 20% to 25% were seen once. This same sample was also part of a study on T cells of mothers and their children.

Sequenced: blood. All receptors derive from a boy aged 5-17 years in good health.

The J gene is TRBJ2-3, the V gene TRBV12-3 or TRBV12-4, with D possibly TRBD2 on 5 matching bases. The CDR3 sequence is 15 residues long. V gave up 3 bases and J gave up 2 bases, with 12 bases separating them. CDR3 residues: CASSLDPAATDTQYF. Here the CDR3 DNA reads TGTGCCAGCAGTTTGGACCCAGCGGCCACAGATACGCAGTATTTT.

A few counts support this clonotype. The gene calls are TRBV4-2 and TRBJ2-5; D is perhaps TRBD2 (6 bases). The DNA end lines up better with TRBJ2-1; the J call may be wrong. The CDR3 extends over 13 amino acids. The germline V gene has CDR1 LGHNA and CDR2 YNFKEQ. This CDR3 reads CASSGDFTNEQFF. In DNA, the CDR3 is TGTGCCAGCAGCGGGGACTTCACCAATGAGCAGTTCTTC.

Only a few counts were recorded for this clonotype. This chain connects TRBV20-1 to TRBJ2-7; D uncertain. The V gene's germline CDR1 is DFQATT and CDR2 SNEGSKA (reference sequence). Between the trimmed V and J ends, which lost 0 bases and 6 bases, there was a span of 6 bases. This CDR3 has 11 residues. This CDR3 is CSARDTVEQYF. The CDR3 DNA sequence: TGCAGTGCTAGAGACACGGTCGAGCAGTACTTC.

This clonotype was detected many times. The V gene is TRBV12-3 or TRBV12-4, the J gene TRBJ2-7; D is unclear. Trimming shortened V by 7 bases and J by 3 bases, and 13 bases separated the two germline ends. There are 13 residues in the CDR3. The CDR3 DNA reads as TGTGCCAGCACCCTAGGACGGGTCTACGAGCAGTACTTC. It specifies CASTLGRVYEQYF.

This clonotype was seen a few times. The chain recombines TRBV29-1 with TRBJ2-1; no definite D call. Trimming cost V 1 base and J 0 bases, with 7 bases left between them. Per germline, CDR1 SQVTM and CDR2 ANQGSEA. The CDR3 loop spans 14 amino acids. DNA of the CDR3: TGCAGCGTTGAAGGAATTAGCTCCTACAATGAGCAGTTCTTC. Protein product: CSVEGISSYNEQFF.

In this sample, this clonotype turned up a few times. The chain uses TRBV4-2 and TRBJ1-4; D is uncertain. Trimming left V 4 bases short and J 7 bases short, with 13 bases between. The CDR3 length is 14 residues. Germline CDR1 LGHNA, CDR2 YNFKEQ. The DNA of the CDR3 is TGTGCCAGCAGCCCTACCTGGTCGGGTGAAAAACTGTTTTTT. Translation: CASSPTWSGEKLFF.

V gene TRBV7-9 combines with J gene TRBJ2-5; D remains unclear. Trimming shortened V by 5 bases and J by 2 bases, and 15 bases separated the two germline ends. The CDR3 runs 15 residues. Germline CDR1 and CDR2: SEHNR and FQNEAQ (reference sequence). The CDR3 nucleotides are TGTGCCAGCAGCCTATCGGGCAGTACGCAAGAGACCCAGTACTTC. Amino acid sequence: CASSLSGSTQETQYF.

The chain combines TRBV7-2 with TRBJ1-2; maybe TRBD1 (6 bases). V was cut by 1 base and J by 7 bases, with 10 bases left in between. The CDR3 is made up of 13 amino acids. Germline loops: CDR1 SGHTA, CDR2 FQGNSA. The CDR3 loop is CASSLEGGSGYTF. Written as DNA, the CDR3 is TGTGCCAGCAGCTTAGAGGGGGGAAGTGGCTACACCTTC.

The chain employs TRBV3-1 and TRBJ1-2; D gene unclear. V lost 1 base, J lost 2 bases, and 5 bases lay in between. This CDR3 contains 13 residues. CDR1 and CDR2 from the germline V gene are LGHDT and YNNKEL (reference sequence). Here the CDR3 reads CASSQATNYGYTF. CDR3 DNA: TGTGCCAGCAGCCAAGCGACAAACTATGGCTACACCTTC.

This CDR3 reads CSARDYRGPGANVLTF. The CDR3 nucleotides read TGCAGTGCTAGAGACTACAGGGGGCCTGGGGCCAACGTCCTGACTTTC. The chain is built from TRBV20-1 and TRBJ2-6; 9 positions agree with TRBD1. From germline, CDR1 is DFQATT and CDR2 SNEGSKA (reference sequence). This CDR3 spans 16 amino acids. V was pared by 0 bases and J by 2 bases, with 2 bases of the junction left unmatched.

This clonotype was detected only once. The V and J genes are TRBV7-2 and TRBJ1-2; D is unresolved. The CDR3 sequence is 15 residues long. The germline V gene has CDR1 SGHTA and CDR2 FQGNSA. V gave up 1 base and J gave up 4 bases, with 13 bases separating them. The CDR3 DNA reads as TGTGCCAGCAGCTTAGATAGTAGGACGGCCTATGGCTACACCTTC. It codes for CASSLDSRTAYGYTF.

V gene TRBV11-2 combines with J gene TRBJ2-1; possible D gene TRBD1, 6 bases. The J call may be wrong; the DNA end is better matched by TRBJ2-7. The V gene's germline CDR1 is SGHAT and CDR2 FQNNGV. The CDR3 is 16 amino acids. CDR3 sequence (DNA): TGTGCCAGCAGACCGAACTGGGGGCAGCTAGGCTACGAGCAGTACTTC. Its translation: CASRPNWGQLGYEQYF.

The table lists this clonotype with a few counts. The chain recombines TRBV9 with TRBJ2-3, with 11 positions matching TRBD2. CDR3 length equals 16 residues. After removal of 4 bases from V and 3 bases from J, the junction contained 7 bases not matched to a gene. Germline CDR1 and CDR2: SGDLS and YYNGEE. CDR3 coding DNA: TGTGCCAGCAGCCCCAGGACTAGCGGGTGGACAGATACGCAGTATTTT. Translating it yields CASSPRTSGWTDTQYF.

The chain recombines TRBV6-2 or TRBV6-3 with TRBJ2-1; 8 bases match TRBD2. Germline V gene data show CDR1 as MNHEY and CDR2 as SVGEGT. After removal of 5 bases from V and 7 bases from J, the junction contained 13 bases not matched to a gene. The CDR3 covers 16 residues. CDR3 coding DNA: TGTGCCAGCAGTCGTTCATTTTTACTAGCGGAGAATGAGCAGTTCTTC. This encodes CASSRSFLLAENEQFF.

This clonotype was counted a few times. V is TRBV27 and J is TRBJ2-7; 7 nucleotides match TRBD2. Germline CDR1 is MNHEY and CDR2 is SMNVEV (reference sequence). J lost 3 bases, V lost 8 bases, and 7 bases had no gene match. The CDR3 has 13 amino acids. Here the CDR3 reads CASRTSYDYEQYF. In nucleotides, the CDR3 is TGTGCCAGCCGGACTAGTTATGACTACGAGCAGTACTTC.

J is TRBJ2-1 and V is TRBV6-6; TRBD2 matches at 14 bases. Germline-derived CDR1 and CDR2 are MNHNY and SVGAGI (reference sequence). The V segment lost 7 bases and the J segment 7 bases; nucleotides outside the gene matches: 9. This CDR3 spans 16 amino acids. The CDR3: CASTRLAGGLRNEQFF. CDR3 coding DNA: TGTGCCAGCACCCGACTAGCGGGAGGGCTTAGGAATGAGCAGTTCTTC.

The chain is built from TRBV12-3 or TRBV12-4 and TRBJ2-5, with 11 bases aligning to TRBD2. With the DNA end fitting TRBJ2-1 better, the J assignment may be wrong. The length of the CDR3 is 15 residues. CDR3 loop: CASSQGGLAADEQFF. DNA for the CDR3: TGTGCCAGCAGCCAAGGGGGACTAGCGGCCGATGAGCAGTTCTTC.

This clonotype was detected ten times or more. The genes are TRBV20-1 and TRBJ1-2; D unresolved. CDR1 and CDR2 (germline): DFQATT, SNEGSKA (reference sequence). CDR3 length: 13 residues. The V end lost 2 bases, the J end lost 7 bases, and 14 bases lay between the germline ends. In DNA form, the CDR3 reads TGCAGTGCTAGAATCAGGTTGCTCGGTGGCTACACCTTC. It encodes CSARIRLLGGYTF.

There are a few counts of this clonotype. Germline and junction disagree at one end, which may indicate a read error. This rearrangement joins TRBV25-1 to TRBJ1-1; possibly TRBD1 for D (6 bases). The germline CDR1 and CDR2 sequences are MGHDK and SYGVNS. This CDR3 region has 12 residues. Here the CDR3 reads CASSDSGQSPNF. The CDR3 DNA is TGTGCCAGCAGTGACTCAGGACAGTCTCCCAATTTT.